The 28 T cell receptor beta chains given below trace back to one sample, sequenced in a study of cytotoxic CD8 clonotypes in ibrutinib-treated CLL. Profiled with immunoSEQ multiplex PCR; TCRdb holds only in-frame clones, not every one. The sample has nearly 85,000 clones, around 79% seen once. The sample here was PBMCs, taken after 12 months of ibrutinib treatment. The origin of the receptors is a human donor with chronic lymphocytic leukemia.

V is TRBV5-3 and J is TRBJ1-2; no firm D call. TRBV5-3 has ORF status, its function being uncertain. The ends were cut back, 4 bases at V and 13 bases at J, with 23 bases in the middle. This CDR3 spans 14 amino acids. The CDR3, as DNA: TGTGCCAGAAGCAAAGACGACCGAGCCCTAGGCCGCACCTTC. The encoded protein is CARSKDDRALGRTF.

This sequence joins TRBV7-3 and TRBJ1-1; possible D gene TRBD1, 5 bases. This CDR3 spans 13 amino acids. Germline CDR1 reads SGHTA; CDR2 reads FQGTGA. Between the trimmed V and J ends, which lost 5 bases and 8 bases, there was a span of 15 bases. The DNA for the CDR3 is TGTGCCAGCAGCCCCAGGCCGGGGCCCGAAGCTTTCTTT. It yields the protein CASSPRPGPEAFF.

The rearrangement joins TRBV7-2 to TRBJ1-3; no definite D call. Trimming stripped 5 bases from V and 2 bases from J, with 16 bases between. This CDR3 is built from 16 residues. Germline V gene sequence: CDR1 SGHTA, CDR2 FQGNSA. The CDR3 loop reads CASSPGTWPTGNTIYF. In nucleotides, the CDR3 is TGTGCCAGCAGCCCCGGCACCTGGCCCACTGGAAACACCATATATTTT.

The chain recombines TRBV6-6 with TRBJ2-7; D not certain. This CDR3 is 14 amino acids long. V was pared by 7 bases and J by 0 bases, with 13 bases between. Germline V gene sequence: CDR1 MNHNY, CDR2 SVGAGI (reference sequence). The CDR3: CASTDDFLSYEQYF. The CDR3 DNA follows: TGTGCCAGCACCGACGACTTCCTCTCCTACGAGCAGTACTTC.

This clone was picked up a small number of times. V usage is TRBV6-6 and J usage is TRBJ2-1; TRBD2 matches 8 bases. This CDR3 has 15 amino acids. The germline gives CDR1 MNHNY, CDR2 SVGAGI (reference sequence). Trimming at V came to 5 bases and at J to 7 bases, leaving 10 bases not matched to a gene. CDR3: CASSPGGEALNEQFF. The CDR3 DNA sequence: TGTGCCAGCAGTCCGGGGGGGGAAGCATTGAATGAGCAGTTCTTC.

The chain joins TRBV15 to TRBJ1-2, with D possibly TRBD1 on 5 matching bases. The CDR3 sequence is 14 residues long. Trimming shortened V by 1 base and J by 3 bases, and 9 bases separated the two germline ends. Germline CDR1 LNHNV, CDR2 YYDKDF (reference sequence). This CDR3 is CATSRGGEDYGYTF. The CDR3 region has the DNA TGTGCCACCAGCAGAGGGGGGGAAGACTATGGCTACACCTTC.

This clone occurred a few times. The CDR3: CASSIRGQGSVIVHF. For the CDR3, the DNA is TGTGCCAGTAGTATCCGAGGGCAGGGGAGCGTTATAGTGCATTTT. The chain joins TRBV19 to TRBJ1-5, with D perhaps matching TRBD1 (6 bases). V was trimmed by 3 bases and J by 15 bases, leaving 24 bases between them. Germline CDR1 LNHDA, CDR2 SQIVND (reference sequence). This CDR3 comprises 15 residues.

V is TRBV19 and J is TRBJ1-5; D is perhaps TRBD1 (6 bases). The V and J ends lost 11 bases and 3 bases respectively, with 20 bases between them. Per the germline V gene, CDR1 is LNHDA and CDR2 is SQIVND (reference sequence). The CDR3 spans 15 residues. The CDR3 DNA sequence: TGTGCCGGCGGCGGGTGGGGGCGAATCAATCAGCCCCAGCATTTT. This codes for CAGGGWGRINQPQHF.

The chain is built from TRBV19 and TRBJ2-1; TRBD1 is a possible D gene (5 bases). From germline, CDR1 is LNHDA and CDR2 SQIVND (reference sequence). The CDR3 has 13 residues. V was pared by 9 bases and J by 5 bases, with 14 bases between. DNA for the CDR3: TGTGCCAGCCACAGGTTGGGCGACAATGAGCAGTTCTTC. Protein sequence: CASHRLGDNEQFF.

The genes are TRBV7-8 and TRBJ2-2; 9 positions agree with TRBD1. Germline loops: CDR1 SGHVS, CDR2 FQNEAQ. CDR3 length equals 15 residues. The V gene end was trimmed by 6 bases and the J gene end by 2 bases; junction bases not matched to a gene: 4. CDR3: CASRPGQGNTGELFF. Written as DNA, the CDR3 is TGTGCCAGCAGACCGGGACAGGGTAACACCGGGGAGCTGTTTTTT. Full variable domain (remainder filled in from reference TRBV7-8 and TRBJ2-2): GAGVSQSPRYKVAKRGQDVALRCDPISGHVSLFWYQQALGQGPEFLTYFQNEAQLDKSGLPSDRFFAERPEGSVSTLKIQRTQQEDSAVYLCASRPGQGNTGELFFGEGSRLTVL.

This chain uses TRBV7-2 with TRBJ2-3, with a weak D call TRBD2 (6 bases). This CDR3 is built from 16 residues. Deletions cut 1 base from V and 6 bases from J, with 17 bases between. Germline assignment: CDR1 SGHTA and CDR2 FQGNSA. CDR3 loop: CASSLESGSGPDTQYF. The CDR3 DNA reads TGTGCCAGCAGCTTAGAGAGTGGTAGCGGACCGGATACGCAGTATTTT.

This clone has more than one count but fewer than ten. This rearrangement joins TRBV28 to TRBJ2-1; TRBD2 agrees at 7 bases. V dropped 3 bases and J dropped 4; count of bases not matched to a gene: 6. Germline CDR1 MDHEN, CDR2 SYDVKM. The CDR3 consists of 15 residues. CDR3 bases: TGTGCCAGCAGTTTTCTCGCTAGCGGATACAATGAGCAGTTCTTC. Protein: CASSFLASGYNEQFF.

Of note for this clone: This sample also contains other DNA sequences that code for the same CDR3. The V and J genes are TRBV9 and TRBJ2-3, with TRBD2 matching 7 bases. V lost 2 bases to trimming and J lost 1 base; unmatched junction nucleotides: 4. Germline CDR1 and CDR2: SGDLS and YYNGEE. The CDR3 is made up of 15 amino acids. CDR3 coding DNA: TGTGCCAGCAGCGTGGGCCTAGCGGGCACAGATACGCAGTATTTT. Encoded protein: CASSVGLAGTDTQYF.

This chain joins TRBV28 and TRBJ2-3; D tentatively fits TRBD1 or TRBD2 (5 bases each). The CDR3 is 13 residues long. Trimming removed 6 bases from V and 8 bases from J, with 15 bases in between. Germline CDR1 and CDR2: MDHEN and SYDVKM. CDR3 nucleotide sequence: TGTGCCAGCAGCCGCCCCCAGAGGGGTACGCAGTATTTT. It specifies CASSRPQRGTQYF.

CDR3 sequence: CASSELGPGAGYTF. CDR3 DNA: TGTGCCAGCAGTGAACTGGGACCGGGAGCGGGCTACACCTTC. The rearrangement joins TRBV2 to TRBJ1-2, with D possibly TRBD1 on 5 matching bases. V dropped 2 bases and J dropped 8 bases, with 15 bases sitting between them. This CDR3 is 14 amino acids long. The germline CDR1 and CDR2 sequences are SNHLY and FYNNEI.

The gene calls are TRBV28 and TRBJ1-5; weak D call: TRBD1 (6 bases). The CDR3 sequence is 13 residues long. V was shortened by 5 bases and J by 7 bases, with 12 bases between the two germline ends. Germline V gene sequence: CDR1 MDHEN, CDR2 SYDVKM. The CDR3 sequence is CASSTGLRQPQHF. Written as DNA, the CDR3 is TGTGCCAGCAGTACAGGGTTGAGGCAGCCCCAGCATTTT.

This clone has a handful of counts. The chain has TRBV18 and TRBJ2-5; perhaps TRBD2 as D (5 bases). This CDR3 has 13 residues. Germline lookup yields CDR1 KGHSH and CDR2 LQKENI. Trimming took 3 bases from V and 5 from J, leaving 10 bases between them. The CDR3 reads CASSPGSDETQYF. DNA of the CDR3: TGTGCCAGCTCACCGGGTAGCGACGAGACCCAGTACTTC.

The chain has TRBV11-2 and TRBJ2-1; perhaps TRBD2 as D (5 bases). The V and J ends lost 5 bases and 0 bases respectively, with 8 bases between them. There are 14 residues in the CDR3. Per germline, CDR1 SGHAT and CDR2 FQNNGV. CDR3 in amino acids: CASSPRDSYNEQFF. CDR3 in DNA: TGTGCCAGCAGCCCGAGGGACTCCTACAATGAGCAGTTCTTC.

This chain uses TRBV18 with TRBJ2-1; no definite D call. This CDR3 is 13 amino acids long. V lost 2 bases and J lost 8, with 10 bases in between. Germline CDR1 KGHSH, CDR2 LQKENI. The CDR3 coding sequence is TGTGCCAGCTCACCAGGTAGTGCCGATGAGCAGTTCTTC. Translated: CASSPGSADEQFF. Supplemented by reference TRBV18 and TRBJ2-1, the full variable domain reads NAGVMQNPRHLVRRRGQEARLRCSPMKGHSHVYWYRQLPEEGLKFMVYLQKENIIDESGMPKERFSAEFPKEGPSILRIQQVVRGDSAAYFCASSPGSADEQFFGPGTRLTVL.

There are a few counts of this clone. The chain is built from TRBV19 and TRBJ1-1; TRBD1 might be the D (6 bases). Trimming removed 8 bases from V and 0 bases from J, with 10 bases in between. The CDR3 is made up of 13 amino acids. Germline V CDR1 and CDR2: LNHDA, SQIVND (reference sequence). The CDR3 spells CASHREMNTEAFF. Here the CDR3 DNA reads TGTGCCAGTCACAGGGAAATGAACACTGAAGCTTTCTTT.

CDR3 sequence: CASRGPYEQYF. CDR3 sequence (DNA): TGTGCCAGCAGGGGACCATACGAGCAGTACTTC. This chain joins TRBV28 and TRBJ2-7, with D tentatively TRBD1 or TRBD2 (5 bases each). CDR1 and CDR2 from the germline V gene are MDHEN and SYDVKM. The CDR3 consists of 11 residues. V was trimmed by 6 bases and J by 4 bases, leaving 7 bases between them.

The chain combines TRBV4-2 with TRBJ1-5, with D unresolved. V lost 0 bases and J lost 7, with 22 bases in between. The CDR3 is made up of 18 amino acids. CDR1 is LGHNA and CDR2 is YNFKEQ in the germline V gene. The CDR3 sequence: CASSQDAQPYNMAQPQHF. The CDR3 bases are TGTGCCAGCAGCCAAGATGCGCAACCTTACAACATGGCCCAGCCCCAGCATTTT.

The chain is built from TRBV20-1 and TRBJ2-5; D gene ambiguous. V was trimmed by 7 bases and J by 5 bases, leaving 5 bases between them. Germline V gene lookup returns CDR1 DFQATT and CDR2 SNEGSKA (reference sequence). The CDR3 loop spans 9 amino acids. Here the CDR3 reads CSVGETQYF. The DNA for the CDR3 is TGCAGTGTCGGGGAGACCCAGTACTTC.

V and J are TRBV5-1 and TRBJ2-3, with 10 nucleotides matching TRBD1. Losses at the gene ends were 4 bases for V and 4 bases for J; bases not matched to a gene: 3. Per the germline V gene, CDR1 is SGHRS and CDR2 is YFSETQ. The CDR3 is made up of 14 amino acids. For the CDR3, the DNA is TGCGCCAGCAGCCCGGGGACAGGGGCAGATACGCAGTATTTT. Amino acids: CASSPGTGADTQYF.

In this sample, this clone turned up once. This chain links TRBV29-1 with TRBJ2-7; 8 bases match TRBD2. CDR1 and CDR2 from the germline V gene are SQVTM and ANQGSEA. The CDR3 has 13 amino acids. Unmatched junction bases numbered 10, after V lost 6 bases and J lost 6 bases. Written as DNA, the CDR3 is TGCAGCGTCGGCGGGGGGTTCGGGGGCGAGCAGTACTTC. Translating gives CSVGGGFGGEQYF.

This chain joins TRBV18 and TRBJ1-2; D is ambiguous. In germline, CDR1 is KGHSH, CDR2 LQKENI. This CDR3 is built from 13 residues. V lost 2 bases to trimming and J lost 4 bases, with 8 bases between them. The CDR3 here is CASSPEGSYGYTF. CDR3 DNA: TGTGCCAGCTCACCAGAGGGAAGCTATGGCTACACCTTC.

The chain employs TRBV7-9 and TRBJ2-2; 10 positions match TRBD1. The CDR3 covers 15 residues. Germline CDR1 is SEHNR and CDR2 is FQNEAQ (reference sequence). The ends lost 3 bases at V and 4 bases at J; junction bases unmatched: 2. The CDR3 nucleotides read TGTGCCAGCAGCTTTTGGGACAGGGGCACCGGGGAGCTGTTTTTT. It codes for CASSFWDRGTGELFF.

This clone came up once. This chain links TRBV7-2 with TRBJ2-7; possibly TRBD1 for D (6 bases). Germline assignment: CDR1 SGHTA and CDR2 FQGNSA. V was pared by 2 bases and J by 7 bases, with 6 bases between. This CDR3 is 11 amino acids long. The CDR3 sequence: CASSLRGEQYF. DNA for the CDR3: TGTGCCAGCAGCTTAAGGGGGGAGCAGTACTTC. The variable domain in full, with the rest retrieved from reference TRBV7-2 and TRBJ2-7, is GAGVSQSPSNKVTEKGKDVELRCDPISGHTALYWYRQSLGQGLEFLIYFQGNSAPDKSGLPSDRFSAERTGGSVSTLTIQRTQQEDSAVYLCASSLRGEQYFGPGTRLTVT.